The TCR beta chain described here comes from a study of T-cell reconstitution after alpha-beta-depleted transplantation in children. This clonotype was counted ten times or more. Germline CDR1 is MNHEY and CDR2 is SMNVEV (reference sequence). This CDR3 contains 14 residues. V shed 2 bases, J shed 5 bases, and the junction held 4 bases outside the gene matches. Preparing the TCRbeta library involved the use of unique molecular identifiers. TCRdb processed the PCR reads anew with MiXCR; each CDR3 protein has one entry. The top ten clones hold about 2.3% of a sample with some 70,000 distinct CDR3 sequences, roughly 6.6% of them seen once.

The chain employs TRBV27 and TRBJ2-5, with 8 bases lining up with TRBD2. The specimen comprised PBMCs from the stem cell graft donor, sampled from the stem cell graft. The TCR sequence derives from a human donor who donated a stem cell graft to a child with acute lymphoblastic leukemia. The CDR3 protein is CASSLTRGGETQYF. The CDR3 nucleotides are TGTGCCAGCAGTTTAACCCGGGGGGGGGAGACCCAGTACTTC.